This T cell receptor (beta chain) is drawn from a study of T cells after yellow fever vaccination. The study, taken as a whole, reports: Researchers noted that a small share of clonotypes showed up in both CD4 and CD8 compartments.

The sample holds a few counts of this clonotype. Its cognate antigen is unknown. TCR cDNA, made by 5'RACE template switching, carried an added universal primer site and UMIs. TCRdb reanalysed the 5' RACE reads using MiXCR and keeps one entry per CDR3 protein. The sample yields just under 600,000 distinct CDR3 sequences, about 14% seen once. The clonotype originates from a man aged 25-45 years who received the YFV17D yellow fever vaccine. This material consisted of PBMCs, taken on the day of the yellow fever booster vaccination.

The CDR3 nucleotides are TGCACCAGCAGCCAAGATCGGGCGGGAGGCACCAGCTCCTACGAGCAGTACTTC. This codes for CTSSQDRAGGTSSYEQYF. The J gene is TRBJ2-7, the V gene TRBV1; TRBD2, the D gene given by the table, was not confirmed from the DNA. TRBV1 is a known pseudogene. The CDR3 is 18 residues long.